This passage covers 21 T cell receptor beta chains from one sample sequenced in a study of blood T cell repertoires in COVID-19. Clones were sequenced by immunoSEQ multiplex PCR, and TCRdb holds only the in-frame ones, with some missing. The sample lists about 280,000 clones; 85% to 90% were seen once. Sequenced material: peripheral blood. Receptors were obtained from a man in his forties with acute or convalescent COVID-19.

The V and J genes are TRBV7-2 and TRBJ2-3; 11 positions agree with TRBD2. The germline V gene has CDR1 SGHTA and CDR2 FQGNSA. V trimming: 8 bases; J trimming: 4 bases; junction bases outside the gene matches: 8. There are 15 residues in the CDR3. CDR3 residues: CASGPGLAAADTQYF. The CDR3 DNA is TGTGCCAGCGGTCCGGGACTAGCGGCGGCAGATACGCAGTATTTT. Complete variable domain (other parts from reference TRBV7-2 and TRBJ2-3): GAGVSQSPSNKVTEKGKDVELRCDPISGHTALYWYRQSLGQGLEFLIYFQGNSAPDKSGLPSDRFSAERTGGSVSTLTIQRTQQEDSAVYLCASGPGLAAADTQYFGPGTRLTVL.

The J gene is TRBJ2-1, the V gene TRBV5-6, with 7 bases lining up with TRBD1. The CDR3 contains 16 residues. CDR1 is SGHDT, CDR2 YYEEEE, per germline. V gave up 5 bases and J gave up 5 bases; unmatched junction bases: 13. CDR3 nucleotides: TGTGCCAGCAGTACAAGACAGGGCCCCTGGAACAATGAGCAGTTCTTC. It encodes CASSTRQGPWNNEQFF.

The rearrangement joins TRBV11-2 to TRBJ2-3, with TRBD2 identical over 7 bases. The length of the CDR3 is 15 residues. CDR1 and CDR2 from the germline V gene are SGHAT and FQNNGV. The trim removed 6 bases at V and 6 bases at J, leaving 12 bases unmatched. CDR3 nucleotides: TGTGCCAGCAGTCACAACTCGGGGGGTGCGGATACGCAGTATTTT. Amino acid sequence: CASSHNSGGADTQYF.

V and J are TRBV5-4 and TRBJ1-1, with TRBD1 matching over 10 bases. The CDR3 totals 15 residues. Trimming at V came to 2 bases and at J to 1 base, leaving 2 bases not matched to a gene. Germline-derived CDR1 and CDR2 are SGHNT and YYREEE (reference sequence). DNA for the CDR3: TGTGCCAGCAGCTTTAGGGACAGGGGGAACACTGAAGCTTTCTTT. Its protein is CASSFRDRGNTEAFF.

V is TRBV5-1 and J is TRBJ1-6, with TRBD1 identical over 7 bases. CDR1 is SGHRS and CDR2 is YFSETQ in the germline V gene. The CDR3 consists of 14 residues. V shed 4 bases and J 7 bases; nucleotides not matched to a gene: 5. CDR3 in amino acids: CASSPGTANSPLHF. The CDR3 region has the DNA TGCGCCAGCAGCCCCGGGACAGCAAATTCACCCCTCCACTTT.

V usage is TRBV2 and J usage is TRBJ1-3; a possible D gene is TRBD1 (5 bases). Trimming cost V 5 bases and J 1 base, with 9 bases left between them. The CDR3 consists of 14 residues. Germline V CDR1 and CDR2: SNHLY, FYNNEI. CDR3 DNA sequence: TGTGCCAGCAGTTCTCAGGGATCTGGAAACACCATATATTTT. Its translation: CASSSQGSGNTIYF. The complete variable domain, with remaining parts taken from reference TRBV2 and TRBJ1-3, reads EPEVTQTPSHQVTQMGQEVILRCVPISNHLYFYWYRQILGQKVEFLVSFYNNEISEKSEIFDDQFSVERPDGSNFTLKIRSTKLEDSAMYFCASSSQGSGNTIYFGEGSWLTVV.

This clone was detected once. This chain links TRBV27 with TRBJ1-1, with 8 bases fitting TRBD1. The V gene's germline CDR1 is MNHEY and CDR2 SMNVEV (reference sequence). The trim removed 2 bases at V and 8 bases at J, leaving 7 bases unmatched. This CDR3 comprises 14 residues. The CDR3: CASSLAGGAWEAFF. Written as DNA, the CDR3 is TGTGCCAGCAGTTTAGCAGGGGGCGCGTGGGAAGCTTTCTTT.

This chain connects TRBV5-4 to TRBJ2-3; TRBD1 matches at 11 bases. Germline CDR1 is SGHNT and CDR2 is YYREEE (reference sequence). This CDR3 region has 14 residues. Trimming took 5 bases from V and 5 from J; bases not matched to a gene: 4. In nucleotides, the CDR3 is TGTGCCAGCAGGTGGGGACAGGGGGAAGATACGCAGTATTTT. Translating gives CASRWGQGEDTQYF.

The rearrangement uses TRBV6-5 and TRBJ2-2, with D unresolved. V lost 2 bases, J lost 3 bases, and 13 bases lay in between. CDR3 length equals 16 residues. In germline, CDR1 is MNHEY, CDR2 SVGAGI. CDR3 in amino acids: CASSYLARRDTGELFF. The CDR3 DNA is TGTGCCAGCAGTTACCTGGCTAGAAGAGACACCGGGGAGCTGTTTTTT.

The CDR3 reads CAWTPRTGEGYTF. DNA for the CDR3: TGTGCCTGGACCCCCCGGACAGGGGAAGGCTACACCTTC. The chain joins TRBV30 to TRBJ1-2, with 9 bases identical to TRBD1. The germline V gene encodes CDR1 GTSNPN and CDR2 SVGIG (reference sequence). V lost 4 bases and J lost 8; bases outside the gene matches: 8. The length of the CDR3 is 13 residues.

The V call is TRBV27, the J call TRBJ2-7, with D tentatively TRBD1 (6 bases). Germline-derived CDR1 and CDR2 are MNHEY and SMNVEV (reference sequence). V was shortened by 4 bases and J by 4 bases, with 17 bases between the two germline ends. The CDR3 contains 15 residues. As DNA, the CDR3 is TGTGCCAGCAGTTATTATGGACAGAAATCTTACGAGCAGTACTTC. Amino acid sequence: CASSYYGQKSYEQYF.

This sequence joins TRBV10-3 and TRBJ2-3; D unclear. The germline V gene has CDR1 ENHRY and CDR2 SYGVKD. The CDR3 runs to 11 residues. This CDR3 is CPTVSTDTQYF. CDR3 in DNA: TGTCCAACGGTAAGCACAGATACGCAGTATTTT.

This clone appeared a single time. The chain recombines TRBV27 with TRBJ1-4, with D hard to call. There are 14 residues in the CDR3. The germline V gene has CDR1 MNHEY and CDR2 SMNVEV (reference sequence). V lost 5 bases, J lost 7 bases, and 14 bases lay in between. CDR3: CASSPLPGSEKLFF. CDR3 bases: TGTGCCAGCAGTCCCCTCCCCGGGAGTGAAAAACTGTTTTTT. Full variable domain (remainder filled in from reference TRBV27 and TRBJ1-4): EAQVTQNPRYLITVTGKKLTVTCSQNMNHEYMSWYRQDPGLGLRQIYYSMNVEVTDKGDVPEGYKVSRKEKRNFPLILESPSPNQTSLYFCASSPLPGSEKLFFGSGTQLSVL.

The chain has TRBV4-2 and TRBJ1-2; TRBD1 matches at 7 bases. The ends lost 4 bases at V and 4 bases at J; junction bases unmatched: 9. The length of the CDR3 is 15 residues. CDR1 is LGHNA and CDR2 is YNFKEQ in the germline V gene. The CDR3 loop reads CASSPSPGQIYGYTF. For the CDR3, the DNA is TGTGCCAGCAGCCCCTCCCCGGGACAGATCTATGGCTACACCTTC.

This clone was picked up one time. The CDR3 DNA follows: TGTGCCAGCAGCCCCTACAGGGTGGGTTGGACTGAAGCTTTCTTT. As protein: CASSPYRVGWTEAFF. The chain is built from TRBV7-2 and TRBJ1-1; possibly TRBD1 for D (6 bases). The length of the CDR3 is 15 residues. V lost 5 bases and J lost 5, with 18 bases in between. Germline CDR1 is SGHTA and CDR2 is FQGNSA. The whole variable domain, remainder taken from reference TRBV7-2 and TRBJ1-1, is GAGVSQSPSNKVTEKGKDVELRCDPISGHTALYWYRQSLGQGLEFLIYFQGNSAPDKSGLPSDRFSAERTGGSVSTLTIQRTQQEDSAVYLCASSPYRVGWTEAFFGQGTRLTVV.

The chain joins TRBV5-1 to TRBJ1-1; 7 positions match TRBD1. The CDR3 contains 14 residues. V was clipped by 4 bases and J by 7 bases; unmatched bases: 10. CDR1 SGHRS and CDR2 YFSETQ come from the germline V gene. In DNA, the CDR3 is TGCGCCAGCAGCGCCACCGGGACAGAAGATGAAGCTTTCTTT. It is translated as CASSATGTEDEAFF.

The chain combines TRBV7-3 with TRBJ2-3; TRBD2 agrees at 10 bases. The CDR3 length is 15 residues. Germline assignment: CDR1 SGHTA and CDR2 FQGTGA. J lost 1 base, V lost 6 bases, and 4 bases had no gene match. CDR3 amino acids: CASSALAGGTDTQYF. CDR3 nucleotide sequence: TGTGCCAGCAGTGCCCTAGCGGGGGGCACAGATACGCAGTATTTT.

Many counts were recorded for this clone. The J gene is TRBJ1-2, the V gene TRBV9; no firm D call. The germline V and J ends were trimmed by 0 bases and 8 bases, with 14 bases remaining between them. The CDR3 consists of 14 residues. Germline V CDR1 and CDR2: SGDLS, YYNGEE. CDR3 DNA: TGTGCCAGCAGCGTAGGGATTAGCAACTCCGGCTACACCTTC. This gives the protein CASSVGISNSGYTF.

This clone was seen only a few times. V and J are TRBV11-3 and TRBJ2-2, with D perhaps matching TRBD2 (5 bases). Germline-derived CDR1 and CDR2 are SGHNT and YENEEA. Trimming removed 8 bases from V and 2 bases from J, with 15 bases in between. This CDR3 spans 15 amino acids. The CDR3 DNA is TGTGCCAGCTCCCCCCCGGGGAGTAACACCGGGGAGCTGTTTTTT. It specifies CASSPPGSNTGELFF.

The chain recombines TRBV28 with TRBJ1-5; possibly TRBD1 for D (5 bases). Trimming removed 8 bases at V and 5 bases at J, with 19 bases between. The V gene's germline CDR1 is MDHEN and CDR2 SYDVKM. This CDR3 spans 15 amino acids. For the CDR3, the DNA is TGTGCCAGCGGGGTACCAAGGGGCTCCTATCAGCCCCAGCATTTT. Its translation is CASGVPRGSYQPQHF.

The gene calls are TRBV6-5 and TRBJ1-5; TRBD1 is a possible D gene (5 bases). This CDR3 region has 16 residues. Germline values: CDR1 MNHEY, CDR2 SVGAGI. The ends were cut back, 2 bases at V and 4 bases at J, with 15 bases in the middle. CDR3 residues: CASSYLPQGGNQPQHF. CDR3 bases: TGTGCCAGCAGTTACCTTCCCCAGGGAGGGAATCAGCCCCAGCATTTT.